This T cell receptor beta chain originates from a study of cytomegalovirus exposure and HLA in healthy donors. Study results and limitations: Indistinguishable V segments such as TRBV6-2 and TRBV6-3 were excluded. Researchers catalogued 164 TCR beta chains as cytomegalovirus-associated.

As regards this clone: Its antigen is as yet unknown.

V was clipped by 5 bases and J by 4 bases; unmatched bases: 2. The CDR3 sequence is 14 residues long. Germline CDR1 reads MNHEY; CDR2 reads SVGAGI. Amplification used 60 Vbeta primers and 13 Jbeta primers. The repertoire was sequenced with immunoSEQ multiplex PCR; TCRdb's copy has only in-frame clones and lacks some. The profile shows around 110,000 clones, about four fifths of them singletons. This sequence joins TRBV6-5 and TRBJ2-1; 10 bases align to TRBD2. The source material was PBMCs. The sequence derives from a woman younger than 45 in good health and CMV-seronegative. The CDR3 loop reads CASSQGLAYNEQFF. The CDR3 DNA sequence: TGTGCCAGCAGTCAGGGACTAGCGTACAATGAGCAGTTCTTC.